These 21 T cell receptor beta chains originate from one sample sequenced in a study of blood T cell repertoires in COVID-19. Assay used: immunoSEQ multiplex PCR; TCRdb lists only in-frame clones, some missing. The sample lists about 500,000 clones, around 87% occurring once. Sequenced sample: PBMCs or T cells enriched from blood (not recorded which). The receptors were sampled from a woman under 30 who had recovered from COVID-19.

The rearrangement uses TRBV6-6 and TRBJ1-4, with 7 bases that match TRBD1. The CDR3 has 14 amino acids. Trimming took 8 bases from V and 6 from J; bases not matched to a gene: 9. The germline CDR1 and CDR2 sequences are MNHNY and SVGAGI (reference sequence). CDR3 in amino acids: CASVQGNDDEKLFF. The CDR3 DNA reads TGTGCCAGCGTACAGGGGAATGACGATGAAAAACTGTTTTTT.

V and J are TRBV30 and TRBJ1-6; TRBD1 is a possible D gene (5 bases). Germline loops: CDR1 GTSNPN, CDR2 SVGIG (reference sequence). V was clipped by 5 bases and J by 10 bases, with 15 bases between them. The CDR3 extends over 13 amino acids. The CDR3 DNA is TGTGCCTGGGTGACAGTTTTACACTCACCCCTCCACTTT. Its protein is CAWVTVLHSPLHF.

The chain couples TRBV30 to TRBJ2-1, with TRBD1 matching over 7 bases. CDR1 is GTSNPN, CDR2 SVGIG, per germline (reference sequence). Germline trimming cut 1 base from V and 13 bases from J; bases unmatched to any gene: 4. CDR3 size: 11 residues. The CDR3 nucleotides read TGTGCCTGGAGTGCTTCAGGGGGACAGTTCTTC. It encodes CAWSASGGQFF.

The chain combines TRBV19 with TRBJ2-2; D is possibly TRBD2 (5 bases). The CDR3 spans 16 residues. Trimming took off 5 bases at V and 10 bases at J, with 23 bases between the two ends. Germline lookup yields CDR1 LNHDA and CDR2 SQIVND (reference sequence). In nucleotides, the CDR3 is TGTGCCAGTAGTTCGACCCCGGACCACCGGGGAGAGGAGCTGTTTTTT. Amino acid sequence: CASSSTPDHRGEELFF.

This clone has more than one count but fewer than ten. The sample contains more than one DNA sequence encoding this CDR3. V usage is TRBV6-5 and J usage is TRBJ1-2; D may be TRBD1 (5 bases). The V end lost 0 bases, the J end lost 8 bases, and 10 bases lay between the germline ends. The CDR3 runs 13 residues. The germline gives CDR1 MNHEY, CDR2 SVGAGI. The CDR3 nucleotides read TGTGCCAGCAGTTACTCGGGGGGGAGAGGCTACACCTTC. Its protein product is CASSYSGGRGYTF.

The chain has TRBV13 and TRBJ2-3; D is perhaps TRBD1 (7 bases). Germline V lookup: CDR1 PRHDT, CDR2 FYEKMQ (reference sequence). The CDR3 loop spans 16 amino acids. The ends were cut back, 5 bases at V and 3 bases at J, with 18 bases in the middle. The CDR3 nucleotides read TGTGCCAGCAGCCATAGCGGAGGGGGCGAGACAGATACGCAGTATTTT. Translation gives CASSHSGGGETDTQYF.

The chain recombines TRBV11-3 with TRBJ1-2; D perhaps matches TRBD1 (6 bases). Germline loops: CDR1 SGHNT, CDR2 YENEEA. The CDR3 totals 14 residues. Trimming removed 3 bases from V and 2 bases from J, with 10 bases in between. The CDR3 DNA reads TGTGCCAGCAGCTTGCCGGGACACAACTATGGCTACACCTTC. Translation gives CASSLPGHNYGYTF.

This clone occurred once. The J gene is TRBJ2-5, the V gene TRBV7-9; the D gene is possibly TRBD2 (5 bases). Germline V gene sequence: CDR1 SEHNR, CDR2 FQNEAQ (reference sequence). Trimming took 7 bases from V and 9 from J, leaving 12 bases between them. The CDR3 spans 11 residues. The CDR3 protein is CASTGAEAQYF. The CDR3 DNA follows: TGTGCCAGCACCGGTGCGGAGGCCCAGTACTTC.

This chain links TRBV5-1 with TRBJ2-2; 8 nucleotides line up with TRBD1. The CDR3 length is 15 residues. Trimming removed 0 bases from V and 4 bases from J; junction bases left unmatched: 2. Germline CDR1 SGHRS, CDR2 YFSETQ. CDR3 in amino acids: CASSLDRGATGELFF. The CDR3 DNA is TGCGCCAGCAGCTTGGACAGGGGGGCCACCGGGGAGCTGTTTTTT.

The V gene is TRBV11-2, the J gene TRBJ2-2; perhaps TRBD1 as D (5 bases). There are 16 residues in the CDR3. Trimming cost V 5 bases and J 4 bases, with 17 bases left between them. Germline V gene lookup returns CDR1 SGHAT and CDR2 FQNNGV. The DNA of the CDR3 is TGTGCCAGCAGCCGGAACCCAGGGATCACCACCGGGGAGCTGTTTTTT. It specifies CASSRNPGITTGELFF. Together with reference TRBV11-2 and TRBJ2-2, the CDR3 gives the full variable domain: EAGVAQSPRYKIIEKRQSVAFWCNPISGHATLYWYQQILGQGPKLLIQFQNNGVVDDSQLPKDRFSAERLKGVDSTLKIQPAKLEDSAVYLCASSRNPGITTGELFFGEGSRLTVL.

The chain combines TRBV5-4 with TRBJ2-3; 8 nucleotides match TRBD2. This CDR3 is built from 17 residues. Germline values: CDR1 SGHNT, CDR2 YYREEE (reference sequence). The V segment lost 2 bases and the J segment 4 bases; nucleotides outside the gene matches: 12. CDR3 in amino acids: CASSFPLSGGGADTQYF. Written as DNA, the CDR3 is TGTGCCAGCAGCTTCCCCCTCAGCGGGGGAGGGGCAGATACGCAGTATTTT.

This clone was seen only once. This CDR3 reads CAWSRDKGYTF. The CDR3 region has the DNA TGTGCCTGGAGTAGAGACAAGGGCTACACCTTC. The chain links TRBV30 to TRBJ1-2; D gene uncertain. The V gene's germline CDR1 is GTSNPN and CDR2 SVGIG (reference sequence). The length of the CDR3 is 11 residues. V lost 2 bases and J 8 bases, leaving 9 bases between the germline ends.

V usage is TRBV18 and J usage is TRBJ1-1; 9 positions match TRBD1. V shed 0 bases and J 7 bases; nucleotides not matched to a gene: 6. This CDR3 has 15 residues. Germline CDR1 is KGHSH and CDR2 is LQKENI. The CDR3 sequence is CASSPPGQGRGEAFF. The CDR3 DNA sequence: TGTGCCAGCTCACCACCGGGACAGGGACGAGGTGAAGCTTTCTTT.

The rearrangement links TRBV3-1 (or the pseudogene TRBV3-2) to TRBJ2-3; TRBD2 might be the D (6 bases). Germline-derived CDR1 and CDR2 are LGHDT and YNNKEL (reference sequence). V was shortened by 2 bases and J by 6 bases, with 18 bases between the two germline ends. CDR3 length: 16 amino acids. CDR3 in amino acids: CASSQNPPFAGDTQYF. CDR3 coding DNA: TGTGCCAGCAGCCAAAATCCCCCGTTTGCGGGGGATACGCAGTATTTT.

This chain joins TRBV19 and TRBJ2-2; weak D call: TRBD1 (5 bases). The CDR3 has 16 residues. Trimming removed 6 bases at V and 4 bases at J, with 18 bases between. Looked up from germline, CDR1 is LNHDA and CDR2 is SQIVND (reference sequence). This CDR3 reads CASRVPGIQGTGELFF. The CDR3 nucleotides are TGTGCCAGTAGGGTTCCAGGGATTCAAGGCACCGGGGAGCTGTTTTTT.

The chain links TRBV19 to TRBJ2-1, with D unresolved. The CDR3 sequence is 15 residues long. Germline lookup yields CDR1 LNHDA and CDR2 SQIVND (reference sequence). Deletions cut 3 bases from V and 11 bases from J, with 20 bases between. CDR3 amino acids: CASSMITGEPLKQFF. CDR3 nucleotides: TGTGCCAGTAGTATGATAACTGGAGAACCCTTAAAGCAGTTCTTC.

The chain joins TRBV5-4 to TRBJ1-6; 9 nucleotides match TRBD1. V lost 3 bases to trimming and J lost 6 bases; unmatched junction nucleotides: 7. Looked up from germline, CDR1 is SGHNT and CDR2 is YYREEE (reference sequence). This CDR3 spans 16 amino acids. For the CDR3, the DNA is TGTGCCAGCAGCTCCCAGTTGGACAGGGGTAATTCACCCCTCCACTTT. As protein: CASSSQLDRGNSPLHF.

The chain joins TRBV4-1 to TRBJ1-1; D is ambiguous. The CDR3 length is 15 residues. V was shortened by 4 bases and J by 4 bases, with 16 bases between the two germline ends. The germline V gene encodes CDR1 MGHRA and CDR2 YSYEKL. The CDR3 DNA follows: TGCGCCAGCAGCCTCCCGTGGGCGAGGGTCACTGAAGCTTTCTTT. This sequence encodes CASSLPWARVTEAFF.

The chain links TRBV3-1 (or the pseudogene TRBV3-2) to TRBJ1-4, with no clear D. Trimming left V 2 bases short and J 4 bases short, with 14 bases between. The CDR3 extends over 16 amino acids. Germline V gives CDR1 LGHDT, CDR2 YNNKEL (reference sequence). The CDR3 DNA reads TGTGCCAGCAGCCAACCCCCCACGGGAGGTAATGAAAAACTGTTTTTT. It translates to CASSQPPTGGNEKLFF.

The rearrangement joins TRBV10-1 to TRBJ2-1; no reliable D call. Germline loops: CDR1 WNHNN, CDR2 SYGVQD (reference sequence). Trimming stripped 3 bases from V and 7 bases from J, with 4 bases between. This CDR3 comprises 11 residues. The CDR3 loop reads CASSDRNEQFF. CDR3 nucleotides: TGCGCCAGCAGTGATCGGAATGAGCAGTTCTTC.

The CDR3 DNA sequence: TGCGCCAGCATGAGGGCTATGGACTACAATGAGCAGTTCTTC. Its translation is CASMRAMDYNEQFF. J is TRBJ2-1 and V is TRBV10-2; possible D gene TRBD2, 5 bases. The CDR3 spans 14 residues. The V end was cut by 7 bases, the J end by 3 bases, with 13 bases between. Germline V gives CDR1 WSHSY, CDR2 SAAADI.